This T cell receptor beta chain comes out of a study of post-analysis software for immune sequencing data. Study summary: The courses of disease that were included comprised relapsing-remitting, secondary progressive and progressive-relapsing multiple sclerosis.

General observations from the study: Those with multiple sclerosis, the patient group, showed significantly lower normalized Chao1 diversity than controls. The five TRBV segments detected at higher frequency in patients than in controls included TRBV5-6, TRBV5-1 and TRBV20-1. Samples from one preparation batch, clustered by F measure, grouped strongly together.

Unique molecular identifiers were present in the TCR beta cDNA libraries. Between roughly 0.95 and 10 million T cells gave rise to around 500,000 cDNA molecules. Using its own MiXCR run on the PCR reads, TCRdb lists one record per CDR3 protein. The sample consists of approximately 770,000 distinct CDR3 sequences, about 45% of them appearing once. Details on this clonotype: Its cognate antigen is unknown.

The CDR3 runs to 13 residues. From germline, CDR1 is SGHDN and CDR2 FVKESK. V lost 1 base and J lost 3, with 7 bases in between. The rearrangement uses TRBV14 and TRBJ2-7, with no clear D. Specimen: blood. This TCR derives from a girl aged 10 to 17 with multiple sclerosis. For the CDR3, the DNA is TGTGCCAGCAGCCAAGCTGGCCTCTACGAGCAGTACTTC. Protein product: CASSQAGLYEQYF.